The rows below give T cell receptor beta chains drawn from one sample of a study of blood T cell repertoires in COVID-19. Some clones are missing from TCRdb's copy, which holds only in-frame ones; the method was immunoSEQ multiplex PCR. Of approximately 390,000 clones listed, 85% to 90% are singletons. The specimen was PBMCs or T cells enriched from blood (not recorded which). All receptors derive from a woman in her 50s who had recovered from COVID-19. Each CDR3 is given with its conserved first and last residue.

j_call	v_call	cdr3_aa
TRBJ2-5	TRBV29-1	CSVEATGGSETQYF
TRBJ2-7	TRBV4-2	CASSQDWYSYYEQYF
TRBJ2-7	TRBV4-1	CASSLGTSRGEQYF
TRBJ1-4	TRBV5-4	CASSFWGANEKLFF
TRBJ2-7	TRBV2	CASREDRASYEQYF
TRBJ1-1	TRBV6-5	CASSYERQGAGTEAFF
TRBJ2-7	TRBV4-2	CASSQATQGTYEQYF
TRBJ2-4	TRBV21-1	CASSKQGGRAKNIQYF
TRBJ2-3	TRBV29-1	CSVDERAGDTQYF
TRBJ1-5	TRBV10-1	CASSDPTGGSNQPQHF
TRBJ1-2	TRBV12-3/TRBV12-4	CASSPTSSGGYTF
TRBJ1-1	TRBV19	CASSVLGHPNTEAFF
TRBJ1-3	TRBV12-5	CASGLVGFMGPTGNTIYF
TRBJ2-7	TRBV2	CASRTGLAGTEYEQYF
TRBJ2-1	TRBV25-1	CASSEKPGQGYYEQFF
TRBJ1-2	TRBV24-1	CATSRRTGDGYTF
TRBJ2-3	TRBV27	CASSFGLADTQYF
TRBJ1-5	TRBV28	CASSFTDNQPQHF
TRBJ2-7	TRBV5-4	CASSLAPSGTGRNYEQYF
TRBJ1-1	TRBV29-1	CSVPGSTVLTEAFF
TRBJ1-1	TRBV5-6	CASFGGSWGTEAFF
TRBJ1-1	TRBV29-1	CSAETTGEAFF
TRBJ2-3	TRBV7-2	CASSLVPTSGGADTQYF
TRBJ2-5	TRBV18	CASSHSTRNQETQYF
TRBJ1-4	TRBV5-1	CASREGQAPEKLFF
TRBJ2-5	TRBV7-6	CASRGTTQDAGTQYF
TRBJ2-2	TRBV18	CASSPRREDTGELFF
TRBJ1-1	TRBV2	CASSEQYEAFF
TRBJ1-2	TRBV18	CASSPSGQGYGYTF
TRBJ1-6	TRBV10-3	CAMKGGSDNSPLHF
TRBJ2-7	TRBV14	CASSYRDIPYEQYF
TRBJ1-4	TRBV4-1	CASSQWAGGVEKLFF
TRBJ1-6	TRBV5-1	CASSLGRTGNNSPLHF
TRBJ2-3	TRBV5-8	CASSWWGGTDTQYF
TRBJ2-7	TRBV29-1	CSVGSTGGSYEQYF
TRBJ2-7	TRBV20-1	CSASTRTYEQYF
TRBJ2-7	TRBV6-2/TRBV6-3	CASSSPGQGAYEQYF
TRBJ1-4	TRBV28	CASTPGAGDKLFF
TRBJ1-2	TRBV5-5	CASSRGGSRGYGYTF
TRBJ2-3	TRBV19	CASSVGGAGTDTQYF
TRBJ1-2	TRBV19	CASSGHRDTGDFGYGYTF
TRBJ2-2	TRBV28	CASSSTGTTLRSGELFF
TRBJ1-5	TRBV4-2	CASSQDGYSNQPQHF
TRBJ2-7	TRBV6-2/TRBV6-3	CASSYAGTSGGYEQYF
TRBJ2-2	TRBV7-9	CASSLAAGVTGELFF
TRBJ1-2	TRBV19	CASSEDRFFAYGYTF
TRBJ1-2	TRBV7-6	CASSPGTIYGYTF
TRBJ1-1	TRBV12-3/TRBV12-4	CASSLQVNTEAFF
TRBJ1-1	TRBV28	CASSSSGTGNTEAFF
TRBJ1-1	TRBV7-9	CASSLRQRDTEAFF